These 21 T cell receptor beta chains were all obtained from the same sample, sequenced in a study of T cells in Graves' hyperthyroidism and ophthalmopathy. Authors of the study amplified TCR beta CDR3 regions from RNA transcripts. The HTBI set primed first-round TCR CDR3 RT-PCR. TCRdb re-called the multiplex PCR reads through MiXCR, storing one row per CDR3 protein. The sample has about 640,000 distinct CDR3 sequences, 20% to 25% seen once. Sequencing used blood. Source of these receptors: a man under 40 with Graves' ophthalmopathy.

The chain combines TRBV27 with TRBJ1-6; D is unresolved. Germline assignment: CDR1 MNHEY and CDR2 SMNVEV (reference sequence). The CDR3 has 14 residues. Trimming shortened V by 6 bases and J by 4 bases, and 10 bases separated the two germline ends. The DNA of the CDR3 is TGTGCCAGCAGCTTTGCAGGTTATAATTCACCCCTCCACTTT. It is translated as CASSFAGYNSPLHF.

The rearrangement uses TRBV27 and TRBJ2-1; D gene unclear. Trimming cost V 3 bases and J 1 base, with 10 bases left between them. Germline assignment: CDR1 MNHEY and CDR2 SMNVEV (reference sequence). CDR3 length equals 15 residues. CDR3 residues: CASSLIVGSYNEQFF. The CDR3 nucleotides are TGTGCCAGCAGTTTGATTGTGGGGTCCTACAATGAGCAGTTCTTC.

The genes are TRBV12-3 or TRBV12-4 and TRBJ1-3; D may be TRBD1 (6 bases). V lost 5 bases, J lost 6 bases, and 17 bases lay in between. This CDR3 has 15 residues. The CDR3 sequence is CASSMGGHYLNTIYF. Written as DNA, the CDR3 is TGTGCCAGCAGTATGGGGGGACATTATCTAAACACCATATATTTT.

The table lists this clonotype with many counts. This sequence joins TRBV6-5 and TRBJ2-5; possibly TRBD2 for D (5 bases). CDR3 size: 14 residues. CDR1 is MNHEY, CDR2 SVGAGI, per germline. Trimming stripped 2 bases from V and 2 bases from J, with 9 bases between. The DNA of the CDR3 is TGTGCCAGCAGTTACGTCGGGGAGCAAGAGACCCAGTACTTC. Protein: CASSYVGEQETQYF.

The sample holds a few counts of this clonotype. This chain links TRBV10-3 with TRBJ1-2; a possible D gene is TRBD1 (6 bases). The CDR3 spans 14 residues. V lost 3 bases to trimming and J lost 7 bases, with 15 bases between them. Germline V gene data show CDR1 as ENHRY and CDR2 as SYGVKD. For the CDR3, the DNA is TGTGCCATCAGTGATGGGGGGCATTCCCCTGGCTACACCTTC. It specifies CAISDGGHSPGYTF.

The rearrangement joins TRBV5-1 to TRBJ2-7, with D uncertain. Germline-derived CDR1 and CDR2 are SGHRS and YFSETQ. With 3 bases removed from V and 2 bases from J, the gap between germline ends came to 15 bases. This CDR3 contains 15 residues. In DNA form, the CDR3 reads TGCGCCAGCAGCTCGACTTTTTCTAGGGCCTACGAGCAGTACTTC. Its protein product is CASSSTFSRAYEQYF.

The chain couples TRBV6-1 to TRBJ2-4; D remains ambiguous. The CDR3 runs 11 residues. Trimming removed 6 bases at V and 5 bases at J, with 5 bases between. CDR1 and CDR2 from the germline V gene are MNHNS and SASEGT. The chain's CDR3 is CASSWENIQYF. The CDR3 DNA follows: TGTGCCAGCAGCTGGGAAAACATTCAGTACTTC.

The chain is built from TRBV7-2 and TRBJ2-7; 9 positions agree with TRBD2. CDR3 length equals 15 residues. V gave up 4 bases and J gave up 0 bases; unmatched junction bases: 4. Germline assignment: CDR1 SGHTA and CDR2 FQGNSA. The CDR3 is CASSSVAGVSYEQYF. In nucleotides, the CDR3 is TGTGCCAGCAGCTCGGTAGCGGGAGTCTCCTACGAGCAGTACTTC.

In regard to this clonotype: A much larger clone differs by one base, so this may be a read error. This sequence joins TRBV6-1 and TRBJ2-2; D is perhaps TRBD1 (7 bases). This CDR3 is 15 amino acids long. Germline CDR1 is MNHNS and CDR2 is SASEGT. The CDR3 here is CASSATYDRAGGLFF. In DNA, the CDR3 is TGTGCCAGCAGCGCTACTTACGACAGGGCCGGGGGGCTGTTTTTT.

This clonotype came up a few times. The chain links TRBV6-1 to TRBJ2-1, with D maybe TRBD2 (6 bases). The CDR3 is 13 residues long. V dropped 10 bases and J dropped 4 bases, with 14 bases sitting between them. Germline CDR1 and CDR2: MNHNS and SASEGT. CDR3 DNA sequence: TGTGCCACCTCCGCGGGGCGTTACAATGAGCAGTTCTTC. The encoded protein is CATSAGRYNEQFF.

CDR3 nucleotide sequence: TGCGCCAGCAGCTTCCAGGGTAAAGATGGCTACACCTTC. Protein product: CASSFQGKDGYTF. J is TRBJ1-2 and V is TRBV5-1; D might be TRBD1 (5 bases). The V gene lost 2 bases and the J gene lost 6 bases, with 11 bases spanning the gap. Germline V lookup: CDR1 SGHRS, CDR2 YFSETQ. This CDR3 is built from 13 residues.

The CDR3 DNA reads TGTGCCAGCAGACTGGACAGGTCCTACGAGCAGTACTTC. Translating gives CASRLDRSYEQYF. V is TRBV4-2 and J is TRBJ2-7; 7 nucleotides line up with TRBD1. This CDR3 has 13 residues. J gave up 1 base and V 6 bases, and 3 bases lay outside the gene matches. The germline gives CDR1 LGHNA, CDR2 YNFKEQ.

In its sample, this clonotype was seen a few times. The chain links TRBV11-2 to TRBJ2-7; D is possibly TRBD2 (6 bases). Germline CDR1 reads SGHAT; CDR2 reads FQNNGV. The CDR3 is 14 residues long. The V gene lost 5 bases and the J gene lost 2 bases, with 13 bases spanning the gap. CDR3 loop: CASSPGGNPYEQYF. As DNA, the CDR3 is TGTGCCAGCAGCCCCGGCGGGAATCCCTACGAGCAGTACTTC.

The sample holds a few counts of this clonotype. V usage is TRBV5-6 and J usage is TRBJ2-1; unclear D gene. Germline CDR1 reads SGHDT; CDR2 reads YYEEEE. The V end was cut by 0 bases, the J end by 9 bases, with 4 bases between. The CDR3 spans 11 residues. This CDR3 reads CASSLAPEQFF. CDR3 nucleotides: TGTGCCAGCAGCTTGGCCCCTGAGCAGTTCTTC.

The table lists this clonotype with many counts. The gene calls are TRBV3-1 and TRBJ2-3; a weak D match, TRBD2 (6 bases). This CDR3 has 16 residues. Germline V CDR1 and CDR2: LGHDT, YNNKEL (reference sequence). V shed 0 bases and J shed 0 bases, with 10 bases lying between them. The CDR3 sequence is CASSQEGAGSTDTQYF. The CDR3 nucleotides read TGTGCCAGCAGCCAAGAAGGGGCGGGGAGCACAGATACGCAGTATTTT.

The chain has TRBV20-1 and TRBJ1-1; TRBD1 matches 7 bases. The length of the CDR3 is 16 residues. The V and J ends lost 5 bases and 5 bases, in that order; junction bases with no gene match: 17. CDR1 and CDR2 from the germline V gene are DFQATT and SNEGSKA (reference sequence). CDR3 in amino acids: CSAEPGQITRGTEAFF. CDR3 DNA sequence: TGCAGTGCTGAGCCGGGACAGATAACCAGGGGGACTGAAGCTTTCTTT.

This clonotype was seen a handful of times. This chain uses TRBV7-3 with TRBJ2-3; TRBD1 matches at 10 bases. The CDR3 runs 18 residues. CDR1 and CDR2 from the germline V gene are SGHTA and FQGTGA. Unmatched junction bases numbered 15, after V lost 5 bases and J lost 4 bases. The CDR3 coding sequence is TGTGCCAGCAGCAACCGGACAGGGGGTGGGATAGCTGCAGATACGCAGTATTTT. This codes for CASSNRTGGGIAADTQYF.

In DNA form, the CDR3 reads TGTGCCGGAGGTAACCCCGAGGGTCAACTGTTTTTT. This encodes CAGGNPEGQLFF. This rearrangement joins TRBV30 to TRBJ1-4; no clear D gene. Germline V gives CDR1 GTSNPN, CDR2 SVGIG (reference sequence). Between the trimmed V and J ends, which lost 8 bases and 12 bases, there was a span of 19 bases. The CDR3 totals 12 residues. The entire variable domain, with the rest obtained from reference TRBV30 and TRBJ1-4, is as follows: SQTIHQWPATLVQPVGSPLSLECTVEGTSNPNLYWYRQAAGRGLQLLFYSVGIGQISSEVPQNLSASRPQDRQFILSSKKLLLSDSGFYLCAGGNPEGQLFFGSGTQLSVL.

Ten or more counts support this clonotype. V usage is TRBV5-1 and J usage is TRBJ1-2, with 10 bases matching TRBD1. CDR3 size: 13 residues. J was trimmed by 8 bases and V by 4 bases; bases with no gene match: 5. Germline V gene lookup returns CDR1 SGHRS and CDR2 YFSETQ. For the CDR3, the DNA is TGCGCCAGCAGCACCGGACAGGGGGGAGGCTACACCTTC. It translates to CASSTGQGGGYTF. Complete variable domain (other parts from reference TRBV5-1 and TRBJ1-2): KAGVTQTPRYLIKTRGQQVTLSCSPISGHRSVSWYQQTPGQGLQFLFEYFSETQRNKGNFPGRFSGRQFSNSRSEMNVSTLELGDSALYLCASSTGQGGGYTFGSGTRLTVV.

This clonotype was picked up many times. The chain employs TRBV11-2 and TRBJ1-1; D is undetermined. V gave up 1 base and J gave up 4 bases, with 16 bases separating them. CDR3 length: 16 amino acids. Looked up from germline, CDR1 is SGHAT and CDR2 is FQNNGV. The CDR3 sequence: CASSLGRRRTGTEAFF. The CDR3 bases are TGTGCCAGCAGCTTAGGCAGACGAAGAACGGGCACTGAAGCTTTCTTT.

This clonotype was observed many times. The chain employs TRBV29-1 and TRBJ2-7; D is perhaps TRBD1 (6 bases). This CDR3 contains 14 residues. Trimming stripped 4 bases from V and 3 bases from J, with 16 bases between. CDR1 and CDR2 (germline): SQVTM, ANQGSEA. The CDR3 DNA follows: TGCAGCGTTGCTGGCCAGGGGATGCTCTACGAGCAGTACTTC. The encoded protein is CSVAGQGMLYEQYF.